The rows below give T cell receptor beta chains drawn from one sample of a study of blood T cell repertoires in COVID-19. Measured with immunoSEQ multiplex PCR; TCRdb has only the in-frame clones, and not every one. The profile shows about 100,000 clones, roughly 90% of them singletons. The sample comprised peripheral blood. Source of these receptors: a man in his sixties with acute or convalescent COVID-19. Each CDR3 is given with its conserved first and last residue. A D gene is named only where the DNA matches it firmly. Only some rows state a clone size, as once, few, many or a class for expanded clones.

V gene,J gene,D gene,clone size,CDR3 protein,CDR3 DNA
TRBV27,TRBJ2-5,.,.,CASSFGEAETQYF,TGTGCCAGCAGTTTCGGGGAGGCGGAGACCCAGTACTTC
TRBV19,TRBJ2-7,.,.,CASTRGNEQYF,TGTGCCAGTACTCGGGGTAACGAGCAGTACTTC
TRBV18,TRBJ2-4,TRBD1,.,CASSQDRGKNIQYF,TGTGCCAGCTCACAGGACAGGGGCAAAAACATTCAGTACTTC
TRBV3-1/TRBV3-2,TRBJ1-3,.,.,CASSSAGRGSGNTIYF,TGTGCCAGCAGCTCTGCGGGAAGGGGCTCTGGAAACACCATATATTTT
TRBV27,TRBJ2-3,TRBD1,.,CASSSRQGTDTQYF,TGTGCCAGCAGTTCCCGACAGGGAACAGATACGCAGTATTTT
TRBV7-2,TRBJ2-1,.,.,CASSLNYYNEQFF,TGTGCCAGCAGCTTAAACTACTACAATGAGCAGTTCTTC
TRBV19,TRBJ1-5,TRBD1,.,CASSNPGGMNQPQHF,TGTGCCAGTAGTAATCCAGGGGGGATGAATCAGCCCCAGCATTTT
TRBV5-4,TRBJ2-7,TRBD2,.,CASSEGWGGYEQYF,TGTGCCAGCAGCGAAGGGTGGGGGGGCTACGAGCAGTACTTC
TRBV27,TRBJ2-1,.,.,CASSTDYYNEQFF,TGTGCCAGCAGTACGGACTACTACAATGAGCAGTTCTTC
TRBV7-2,TRBJ1-1,.,.,CASSLVENTEAFF,TGTGCCAGCAGCTTAGTAGAGAACACTGAAGCTTTCTTT
TRBV6-2/TRBV6-3,TRBJ2-7,TRBD2,once,CASSTSSRRGGGQYF,TGTGCCAGCAGTACGTCTAGCCGGCGGGGGGGAGGGCAGTACTTC
TRBV7-8,TRBJ2-5,TRBD1,.,CASSTDRVETQYF,TGTGCCAGCAGCACCGACAGGGTAGAGACCCAGTACTTC
TRBV7-3,TRBJ1-2,.,.,CASSFGGYGYTF,TGTGCCAGCAGCTTCGGGGGGTATGGCTACACCTTC
TRBV5-1,TRBJ2-2,TRBD2,.,CASSLGLAGTNTGELFF,TGCGCCAGCAGCTTAGGACTAGCGGGAACGAACACCGGGGAGCTGTTTTTT
TRBV6-6,TRBJ2-5,TRBD1,.,CASSRPKGQQETQYF,TGTGCCAGCAGTCGCCCAAAGGGACAGCAAGAGACCCAGTACTTC
TRBV2,TRBJ2-7,TRBD2,.,CASSARLAGTYEQYF,TGTGCCAGCAGTGCCCGGCTAGCGGGAACCTACGAGCAGTACTTC
TRBV2,TRBJ2-1,TRBD2,.,CASSEGLAGGENEQFF,TGTGCCAGCAGTGAAGGGCTAGCGGGAGGGGAAAATGAGCAGTTCTTC
TRBV24-1,TRBJ2-5,TRBD1,.,CAKDRGAQETQYF,TGTGCCAAGGACAGGGGGGCCCAAGAGACCCAGTACTTC
TRBV18,TRBJ2-5,.,few,CASSPPTEETQYF,TGTGCCAGCTCACCACCGACAGAAGAGACCCAGTACTTC
TRBV6-4,TRBJ1-6,TRBD1,.,CASSEPGQGGSPLHF,TGTGCCAGCAGTGAGCCGGGACAGGGCGGTTCACCCCTCCACTTT
TRBV11-2,TRBJ2-1,.,.,CASSWGAGVVLGEQFF,TGTGCCAGCAGCTGGGGGGCGGGAGTAGTATTGGGTGAGCAGTTCTTC
TRBV2,TRBJ1-5,.,.,CASSVQGAQPQHF,TGTGCCAGCAGTGTACAGGGCGCTCAGCCCCAGCATTTT
TRBV10-3,TRBJ2-1,TRBD2,.,CAISESLREDSYNEQFF,TGTGCCATCAGTGAGTCATTGCGGGAGGACTCCTACAATGAGCAGTTCTTC
TRBV19,TRBJ1-3,.,.,CASSILSGYSRNTIYF,TGTGCCAGTAGTATCCTTTCCGGTTATAGTCGGAACACCATATATTTT
TRBV13,TRBJ2-3,TRBD2,.,CASSSRLAGWTSTDTQYF,TGTGCCAGCAGCTCAAGACTAGCGGGGTGGACTAGCACAGATACGCAGTATTTT
TRBV4-1,TRBJ2-1,TRBD2,.,CASSHPTSGNNEQFF,TGCGCCAGCAGCCACCCCACTAGCGGAAACAATGAGCAGTTCTTC
TRBV28,TRBJ2-7,.,.,CASRGTHVLSYEQYF,TGTGCCAGCAGGGGGACTCATGTCTTGTCCTACGAGCAGTACTTC
TRBV7-3,TRBJ2-5,.,.,CASSLRHLETQYF,TGTGCCAGCAGCTTAAGACACCTAGAGACCCAGTACTTC
TRBV19,TRBJ1-5,TRBD1,.,CASSLTGSNQPQHF,TGTGCCAGTAGTTTGACAGGGAGCAATCAGCCCCAGCATTTT
TRBV11-2,TRBJ2-3,.,.,CASTTPGASTDTQYF,TGTGCCAGCACCACCCCCGGAGCTAGCACAGATACGCAGTATTTT
TRBV25-1,TRBJ1-4,.,.,CATSPGYEKLFF,TGTGCCACCTCACCCGGGTATGAAAAACTGTTTTTT
TRBV14,TRBJ1-2,.,.,CASSQDLRGFYGYTF,TGTGCCAGCAGCCAAGATCTAAGGGGTTTCTATGGCTACACCTTC
TRBV21-1,TRBJ2-3,.,once,CASSWIWPGGASDTQYF,TGTGCCAGCAGCTGGATTTGGCCGGGCGGGGCCTCAGATACGCAGTATTTT
TRBV30,TRBJ2-5,TRBD1,once,CACGTGDEETQYF,TGTGCCTGCGGTACAGGGGATGAGGAGACCCAGTACTTC
TRBV2,TRBJ1-6,.,.,CASSEREGNSPLHF,TGTGCCAGCAGTGAAAGGGAGGGGAATTCACCCCTCCACTTT
TRBV27,TRBJ1-1,.,.,CASSLLGGTEAFF,TGTGCCAGCAGTTTATTAGGCGGCACTGAAGCTTTCTTT
TRBV28,TRBJ1-1,TRBD1,.,CASSTRDRGNTEAFF,TGTGCCAGCAGCACCCGGGACAGGGGCAACACTGAAGCTTTCTTT
TRBV15,TRBJ2-2,.,.,CATSRATGELFF,TGTGCCACCAGCAGGGCTACCGGGGAGCTGTTTTTT
TRBV29-1,TRBJ2-7,.,.,CSVSDSSEQYF,TGCAGCGTCTCCGACAGTAGCGAGCAGTACTTC